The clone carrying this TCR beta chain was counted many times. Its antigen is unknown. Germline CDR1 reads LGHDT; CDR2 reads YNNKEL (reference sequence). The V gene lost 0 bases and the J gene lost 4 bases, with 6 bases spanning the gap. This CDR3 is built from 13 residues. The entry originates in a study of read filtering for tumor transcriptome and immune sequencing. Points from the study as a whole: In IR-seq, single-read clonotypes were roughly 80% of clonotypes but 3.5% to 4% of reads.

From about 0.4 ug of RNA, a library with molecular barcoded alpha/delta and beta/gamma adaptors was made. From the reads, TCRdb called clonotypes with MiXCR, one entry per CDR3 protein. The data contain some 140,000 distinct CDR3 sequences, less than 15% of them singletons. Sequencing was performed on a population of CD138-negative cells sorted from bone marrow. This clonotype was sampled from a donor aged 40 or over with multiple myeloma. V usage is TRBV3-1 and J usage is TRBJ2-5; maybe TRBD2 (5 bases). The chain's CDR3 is CASSQEGRETQYF. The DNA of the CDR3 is TGTGCCAGCAGCCAAGAAGGGAGAGAGACCCAGTACTTC.